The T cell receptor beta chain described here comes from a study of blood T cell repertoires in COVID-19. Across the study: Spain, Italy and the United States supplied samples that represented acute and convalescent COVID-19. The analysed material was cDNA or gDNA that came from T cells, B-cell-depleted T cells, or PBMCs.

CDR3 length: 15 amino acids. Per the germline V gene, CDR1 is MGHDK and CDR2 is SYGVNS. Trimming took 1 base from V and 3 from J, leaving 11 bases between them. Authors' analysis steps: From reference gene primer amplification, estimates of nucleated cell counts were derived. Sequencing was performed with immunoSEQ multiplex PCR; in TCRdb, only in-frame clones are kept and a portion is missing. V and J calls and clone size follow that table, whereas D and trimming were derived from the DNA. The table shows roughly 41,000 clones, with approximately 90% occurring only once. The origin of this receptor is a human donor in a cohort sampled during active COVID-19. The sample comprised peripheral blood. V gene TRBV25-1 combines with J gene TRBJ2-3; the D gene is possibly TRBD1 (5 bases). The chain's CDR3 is CASSESRGWTDTQYF. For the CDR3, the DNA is TGTGCCAGCAGTGAATCTAGGGGTTGGACAGATACGCAGTATTTT. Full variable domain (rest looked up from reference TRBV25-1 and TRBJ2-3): EADIYQTPRYLVIGTGKKITLECSQTMGHDKMYWYQQDPGMELHLIHYSYGVNSTEKGDLSSESTVSRIRTEHFPLTLESARPSHTSQYLCASSESRGWTDTQYFGPGTRLTVL.